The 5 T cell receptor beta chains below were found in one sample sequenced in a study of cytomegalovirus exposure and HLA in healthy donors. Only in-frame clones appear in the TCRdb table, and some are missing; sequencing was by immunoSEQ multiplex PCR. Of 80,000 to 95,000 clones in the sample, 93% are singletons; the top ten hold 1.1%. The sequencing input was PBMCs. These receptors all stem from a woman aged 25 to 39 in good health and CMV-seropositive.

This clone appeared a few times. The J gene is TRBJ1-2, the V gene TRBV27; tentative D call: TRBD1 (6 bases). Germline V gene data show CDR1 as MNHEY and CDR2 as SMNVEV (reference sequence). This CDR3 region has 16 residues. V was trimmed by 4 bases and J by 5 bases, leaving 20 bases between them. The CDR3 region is CASSSSGSQGQYGYTF. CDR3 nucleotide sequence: TGTGCCAGCAGTTCATCAGGGTCCCAGGGACAATATGGCTACACCTTC.

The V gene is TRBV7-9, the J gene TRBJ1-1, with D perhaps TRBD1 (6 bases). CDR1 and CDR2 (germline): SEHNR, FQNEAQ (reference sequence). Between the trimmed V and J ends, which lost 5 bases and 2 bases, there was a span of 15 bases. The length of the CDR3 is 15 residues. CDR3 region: CASSQELTGNTEAFF. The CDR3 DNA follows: TGTGCCAGCAGCCAAGAACTGACAGGTAACACTGAAGCTTTCTTT.

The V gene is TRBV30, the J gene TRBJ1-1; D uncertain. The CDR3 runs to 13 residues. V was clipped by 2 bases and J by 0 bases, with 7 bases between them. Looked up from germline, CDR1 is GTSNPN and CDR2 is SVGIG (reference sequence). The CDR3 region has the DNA TGTGCCTGGAGTCTTAATCTGAACACTGAAGCTTTCTTT. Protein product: CAWSLNLNTEAFF. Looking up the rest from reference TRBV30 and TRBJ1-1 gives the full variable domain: SQTIHQWPATLVQPVGSPLSLECTVEGTSNPNLYWYRQAAGRGLQLLFYSVGIGQISSEVPQNLSASRPQDRQFILSSKKLLLSDSGFYLCAWSLNLNTEAFFGQGTRLTVV.

The CDR3 DNA reads as TGTGCCAGCAGCTCCGGGACAGGGGAGGCAGATACGCAGTATTTT. It yields the protein CASSSGTGEADTQYF. The genes are TRBV7-3 and TRBJ2-3; TRBD1 agrees at 10 bases. The CDR3 has 15 amino acids. V trimming: 4 bases; J trimming: 4 bases; junction bases outside the gene matches: 5. Per the germline V gene, CDR1 is SGHTA and CDR2 is FQGTGA.

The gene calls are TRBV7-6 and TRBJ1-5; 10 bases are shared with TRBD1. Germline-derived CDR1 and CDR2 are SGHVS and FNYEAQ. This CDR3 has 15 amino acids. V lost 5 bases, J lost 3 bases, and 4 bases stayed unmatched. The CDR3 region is CASSQDRGINQPQHF. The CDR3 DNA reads TGTGCCAGCAGCCAGGACAGGGGGATCAATCAGCCCCAGCATTTT.